This TCR beta chain stems from a study of blood T cell repertoires in COVID-19. This clone came up a few times. Unmatched junction bases numbered 7, after V lost 5 bases and J lost 2 bases. The CDR3 consists of 15 residues. Germline V gene lookup returns CDR1 MDHEN and CDR2 SYDVKM. In the original analysis: It was from reference gene primer amplification that nucleated cell counts were estimated. Only in-frame clones appear in the TCRdb table, and some are missing; sequencing was by immunoSEQ multiplex PCR. The V and J calls and clone size were taken over from that table, and D and trimming were inferred from the DNA. The sample yields 85,000 to 95,000 clones, roughly 89% seen once.

This sequence originates from a woman of 80 years or more with active COVID-19. Sequencing was performed on peripheral blood. V and J are TRBV28 and TRBJ2-7, with 9 bases aligning to TRBD1. In nucleotides, the CDR3 is TGTGCCAGCAGTCCCGGGACAGGGTACCCCTACGAGCAGTACTTC. Protein product: CASSPGTGYPYEQYF. The whole variable domain, filled in from reference TRBV28 and TRBJ2-7, reads DVKVTQSSRYLVKRTGEKVFLECVQDMDHENMFWYRQDPGLGLRLIYFSYDVKMKEKGDIPEGYSVSREKKERFSLILESASTNQTSMYLCASSPGTGYPYEQYFGPGTRLTVT.